The clone carrying this T cell receptor beta chain was detected a few times. This record belongs to a study of neurological immune-mediated disorders. This CDR3 is 14 amino acids long. The J segment lost 3 bases and the V segment lost 4 bases, leaving 3 bases of the junction unmatched. Per the germline V gene, CDR1 is ENHRY and CDR2 is SYGVKD. PBMCs numbering 2 million and stored at -80 C yielded the unsorted libraries. Using its own MiXCR run on the 5' RACE reads, TCRdb lists one record per CDR3 protein. The data contain more than 45,000 distinct CDR3 sequences, 10% of them singletons. This chain uses TRBV10-3 with TRBJ2-1; 7 bases are a match to TRBD2. The TCR was taken from a woman between 40 and 55 years old with HTLV-1-associated myelopathy (HAM/TSP). Sequencing was performed on PBMCs. The CDR3 protein is CAISALADYNEQFF. CDR3 nucleotide sequence: TGTGCCATCAGTGCCCTAGCGGACTACAATGAGCAGTTCTTC.